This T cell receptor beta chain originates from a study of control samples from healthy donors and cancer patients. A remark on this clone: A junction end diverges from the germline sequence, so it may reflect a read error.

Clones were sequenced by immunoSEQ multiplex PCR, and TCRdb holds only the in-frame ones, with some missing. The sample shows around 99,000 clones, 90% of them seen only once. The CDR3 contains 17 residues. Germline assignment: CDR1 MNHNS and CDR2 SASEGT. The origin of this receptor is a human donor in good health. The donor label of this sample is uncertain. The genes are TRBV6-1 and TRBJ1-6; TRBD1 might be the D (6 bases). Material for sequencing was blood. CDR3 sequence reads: CASNEKGVRSSNSPLHF. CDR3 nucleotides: TGTGCCAGCAATGAAAAGGGGGTCAGAAGTTCAAATTCACCCCTCCACTTT.